This TCR beta chain is drawn from a study of radiation and T cells in renal cell carcinoma. Germline CDR1 and CDR2: SGHAT and FQNNGV. With V trimmed by 1 base and J by 3 bases, 4 bases remained unmatched. The CDR3 consists of 15 residues. As to this clone: No antigen is known for it.

Time point in this sample: baseline pretreatment blood. The treatment was: 15 Gy SBRT to primary tumor, nephrectomy 4 weeks later. Blood was sampled at baseline, 2 weeks and 4 weeks after SBRT. The tumor was a clear cell renal cell carcinoma. Findings of the study overall: No pretreatment tumor biopsies were available for baseline clonotypes.

TCRdb keeps only in-frame clones here, not all; method: immunoSEQ multiplex PCR. The sample records around 94,000 clones, around 88% being singletons. The sequence derives from a man between 45 and 60 years old with renal cell carcinoma. V and J are TRBV11-2 and TRBJ1-1, with 8 bases matching TRBD1. The starting material was blood, obtained from a patient whose treatment included radiotherapy and nephrectomy. CDR3 residues: CASSLVAGGDTEAFF. The DNA of the CDR3 is TGTGCCAGCAGCTTAGTAGCAGGGGGCGACACTGAAGCTTTCTTT.